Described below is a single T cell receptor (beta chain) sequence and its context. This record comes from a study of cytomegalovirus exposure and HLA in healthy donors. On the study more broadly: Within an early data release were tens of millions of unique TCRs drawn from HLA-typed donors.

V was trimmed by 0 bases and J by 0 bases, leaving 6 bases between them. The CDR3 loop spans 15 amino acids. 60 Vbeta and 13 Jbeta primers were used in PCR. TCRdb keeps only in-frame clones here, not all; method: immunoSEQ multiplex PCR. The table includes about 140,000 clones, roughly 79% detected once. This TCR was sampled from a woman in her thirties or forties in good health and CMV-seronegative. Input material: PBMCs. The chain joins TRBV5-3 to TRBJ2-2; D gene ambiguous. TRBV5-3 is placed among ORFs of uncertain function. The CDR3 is CARSLVASNTGELFF. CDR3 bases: TGTGCCAGAAGCTTGGTAGCCTCGAACACCGGGGAGCTGTTTTTT.